This TCR beta chain was recorded in a study of cytomegalovirus exposure and HLA in healthy donors. Findings and caveats of the study: Diagnosis of cytomegalovirus status made by the classifier reportedly showed high specificity and sensitivity. Rare TCR sequences dominated, though some public TCRs recurred in many donors. The TCR clusters that emerged in the first cohort tended, a later analysis found, to co-occur in the roughly 120 validation repertoires.

Remarks on this clone: The target antigen is unknown.

In germline, CDR1 is ENHRY, CDR2 SYGVKD. The CDR3 spans 15 residues. V lost 8 bases, J lost 2 bases, and 11 bases stayed unmatched. The protocol was immunoSEQ multiplex PCR, while the TCRdb copy is restricted to in-frame clones and leaves out a portion. The table shows around 200,000 clones, with about 91% occurring only once. What was sequenced was PBMCs. This clonotype originated in a young woman in good health and CMV-seronegative. The chain combines TRBV10-3 with TRBJ2-7; TRBD1 matches at 8 bases. CDR3 DNA sequence: TGTGCCATCTCCCCCCGGGACAGGCCGCCCTACGAGCAGTACTTC. It yields the protein CAISPRDRPPYEQYF.